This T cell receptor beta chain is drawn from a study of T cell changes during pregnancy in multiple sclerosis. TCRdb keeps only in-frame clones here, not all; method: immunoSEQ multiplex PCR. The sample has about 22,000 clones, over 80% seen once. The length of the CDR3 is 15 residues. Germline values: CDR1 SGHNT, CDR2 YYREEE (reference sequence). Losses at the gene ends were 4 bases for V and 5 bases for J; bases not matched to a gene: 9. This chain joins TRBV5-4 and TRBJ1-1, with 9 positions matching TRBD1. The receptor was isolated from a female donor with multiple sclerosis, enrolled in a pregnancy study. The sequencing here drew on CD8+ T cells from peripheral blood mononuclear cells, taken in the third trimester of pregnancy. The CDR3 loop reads CASSPLGQGRTEAFF. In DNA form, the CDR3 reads TGTGCCAGCAGCCCCCTCGGACAGGGGAGGACTGAAGCTTTCTTT.